This T cell receptor beta chain was recorded in a study of T cell repertoires in cytomegalovirus infection. Whole-study context: TCR beta signatures that were public indicated CMV infection and matching HLA type. Regarding the study as a whole: Accumulated public TCR beta family frequency recognized individuals carrying CMV together with the relevant HLA. HLA-C-restricted TCR beta clonotypes specific for CMV led the ex vivo response.

TCRdb fed the reads into MiXCR, producing one record per CDR3 protein. The top ten hold around 10% of the sample, which has 100,000 to 150,000 distinct CDR3 sequences, 8% to 9% seen once. Germline V gives CDR1 SGHAT, CDR2 FQNNGV. The CDR3 contains 12 residues. V lost 5 bases and J lost 2, with 7 bases in between. In regard to this clonotype: Its specificity is not known.

The rearrangement uses TRBV11-2 and TRBJ2-7; D remains ambiguous. This TCR derives from a human donor in good health (CMV status not recorded). Some clones in this sample may be carry-over from other donors' samples. Sequencing was performed on PBMCs. CDR3 in amino acids: CASSPDTYEQYF. The CDR3 nucleotides are TGTGCCAGCAGCCCCGATACCTACGAGCAGTACTTC.